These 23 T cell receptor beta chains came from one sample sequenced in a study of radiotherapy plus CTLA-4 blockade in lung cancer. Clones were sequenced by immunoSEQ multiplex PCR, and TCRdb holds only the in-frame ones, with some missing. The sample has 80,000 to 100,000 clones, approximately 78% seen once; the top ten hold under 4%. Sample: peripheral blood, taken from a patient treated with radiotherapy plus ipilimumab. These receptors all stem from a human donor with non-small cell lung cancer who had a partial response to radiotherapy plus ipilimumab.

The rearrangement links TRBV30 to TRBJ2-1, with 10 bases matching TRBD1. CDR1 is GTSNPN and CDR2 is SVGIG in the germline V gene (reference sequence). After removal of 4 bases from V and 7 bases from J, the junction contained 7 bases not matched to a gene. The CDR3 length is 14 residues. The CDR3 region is CAWMEGQGINEQFF. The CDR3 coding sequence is TGTGCCTGGATGGAGGGACAGGGGATTAATGAGCAGTTCTTC.

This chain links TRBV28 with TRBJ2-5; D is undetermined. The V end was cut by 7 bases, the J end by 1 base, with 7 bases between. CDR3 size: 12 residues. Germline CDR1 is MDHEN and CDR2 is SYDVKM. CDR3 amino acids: CASTSGQETQYF. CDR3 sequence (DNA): TGTGCCAGCACGTCAGGCCAAGAGACCCAGTACTTC.

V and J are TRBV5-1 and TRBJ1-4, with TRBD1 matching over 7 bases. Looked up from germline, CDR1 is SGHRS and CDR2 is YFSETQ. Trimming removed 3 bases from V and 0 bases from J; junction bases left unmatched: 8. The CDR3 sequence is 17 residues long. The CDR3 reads CASSSGTDFATNEKLFF. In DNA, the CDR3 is TGCGCCAGCAGCTCCGGGACAGACTTTGCAACTAATGAAAAACTGTTTTTT.

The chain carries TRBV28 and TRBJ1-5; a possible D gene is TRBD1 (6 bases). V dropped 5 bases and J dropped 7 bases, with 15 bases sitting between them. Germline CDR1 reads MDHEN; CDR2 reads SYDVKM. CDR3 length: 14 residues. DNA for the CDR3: TGTGCCAGCAGTGGCGGGGGCGCGTGGCAGCCCCAGCATTTT. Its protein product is CASSGGGAWQPQHF.

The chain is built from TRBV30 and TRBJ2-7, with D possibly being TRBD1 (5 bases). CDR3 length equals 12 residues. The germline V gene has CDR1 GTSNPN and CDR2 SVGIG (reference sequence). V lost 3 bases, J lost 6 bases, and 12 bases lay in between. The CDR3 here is CAWRLQVVEQYF. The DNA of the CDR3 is TGTGCCTGGAGGCTACAGGTAGTCGAGCAGTACTTC.

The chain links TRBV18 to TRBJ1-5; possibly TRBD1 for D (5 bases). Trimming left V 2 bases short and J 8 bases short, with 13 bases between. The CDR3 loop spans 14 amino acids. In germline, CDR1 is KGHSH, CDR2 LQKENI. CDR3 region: CASSPDQGIEPQHF. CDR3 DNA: TGTGCCAGCTCACCAGACCAGGGAATTGAGCCCCAGCATTTT.

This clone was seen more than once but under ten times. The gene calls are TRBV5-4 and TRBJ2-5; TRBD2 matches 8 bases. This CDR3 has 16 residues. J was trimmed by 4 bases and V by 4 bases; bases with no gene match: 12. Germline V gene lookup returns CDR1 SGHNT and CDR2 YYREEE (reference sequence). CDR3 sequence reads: CASSKAGDAVGETQYF. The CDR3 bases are TGTGCCAGCAGCAAAGCGGGAGATGCGGTGGGAGAGACCCAGTACTTC.

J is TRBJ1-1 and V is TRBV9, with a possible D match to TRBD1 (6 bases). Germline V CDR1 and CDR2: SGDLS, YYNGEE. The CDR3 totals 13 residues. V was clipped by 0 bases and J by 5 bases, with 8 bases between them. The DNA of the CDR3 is TGTGCCAGCAGCGTAGTAAGGGGGACTGAAGCTTTCTTT. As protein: CASSVVRGTEAFF. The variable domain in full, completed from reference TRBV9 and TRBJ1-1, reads DSGVTQTPKHLITATGQRVTLRCSPRSGDLSVYWYQQSLDQGLQFLIQYYNGEERAKGNILERFSAQQFPDLHSELNLSSLELGDSALYFCASSVVRGTEAFFGQGTRLTVV.

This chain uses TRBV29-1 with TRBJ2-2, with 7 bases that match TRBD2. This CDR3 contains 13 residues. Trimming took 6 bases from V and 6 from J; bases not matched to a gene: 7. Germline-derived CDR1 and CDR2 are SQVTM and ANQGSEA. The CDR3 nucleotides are TGCAGCGTCCGGGGGGTCGGACCCGGGGAGCTGTTTTTT. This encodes CSVRGVGPGELFF.

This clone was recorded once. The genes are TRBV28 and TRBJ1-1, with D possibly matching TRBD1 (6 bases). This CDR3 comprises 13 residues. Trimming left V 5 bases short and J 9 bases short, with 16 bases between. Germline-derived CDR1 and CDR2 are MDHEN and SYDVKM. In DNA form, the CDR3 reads TGTGCCAGCAGTCTCCCAAACAGGGAAAAAGCTTTCTTT. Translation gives CASSLPNREKAFF.

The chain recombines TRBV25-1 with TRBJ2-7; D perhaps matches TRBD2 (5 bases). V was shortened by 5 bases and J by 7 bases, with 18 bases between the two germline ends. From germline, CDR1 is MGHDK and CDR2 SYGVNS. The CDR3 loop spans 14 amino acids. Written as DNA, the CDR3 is TGTGCCAGCAGTAAACAGACCACAACGGGGGAGCAGTACTTC. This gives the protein CASSKQTTTGEQYF.

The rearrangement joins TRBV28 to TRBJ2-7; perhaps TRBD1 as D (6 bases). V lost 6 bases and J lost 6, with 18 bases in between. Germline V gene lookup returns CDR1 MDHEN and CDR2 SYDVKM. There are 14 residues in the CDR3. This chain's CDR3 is CASRVQGKWGEQYF. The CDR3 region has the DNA TGTGCCAGCAGGGTCCAGGGGAAGTGGGGCGAGCAGTACTTC.

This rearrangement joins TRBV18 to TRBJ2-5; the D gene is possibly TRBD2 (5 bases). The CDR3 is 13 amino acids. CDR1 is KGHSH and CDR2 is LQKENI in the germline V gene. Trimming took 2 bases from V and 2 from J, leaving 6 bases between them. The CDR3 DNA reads TGTGCCAGCTCACCAACGGGGCAAGAGACCCAGTACTTC. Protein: CASSPTGQETQYF. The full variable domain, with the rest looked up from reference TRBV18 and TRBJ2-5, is NAGVMQNPRHLVRRRGQEARLRCSPMKGHSHVYWYRQLPEEGLKFMVYLQKENIIDESGMPKERFSAEFPKEGPSILRIQQVVRGDSAAYFCASSPTGQETQYFGPGTRLLVL.

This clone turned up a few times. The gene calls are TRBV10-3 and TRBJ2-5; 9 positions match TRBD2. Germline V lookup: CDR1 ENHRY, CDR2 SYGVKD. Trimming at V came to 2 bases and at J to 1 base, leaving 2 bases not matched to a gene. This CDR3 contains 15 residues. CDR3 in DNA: TGTGCCATCAGTGAGCCTAGCGGGGCCCAAGAGACCCAGTACTTC. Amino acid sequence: CAISEPSGAQETQYF.

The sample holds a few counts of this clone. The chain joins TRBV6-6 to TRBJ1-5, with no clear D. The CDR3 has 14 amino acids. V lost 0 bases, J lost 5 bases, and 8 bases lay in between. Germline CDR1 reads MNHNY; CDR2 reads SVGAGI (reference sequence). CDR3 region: CASSYSSGYQPQHF. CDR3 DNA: TGTGCCAGCAGTTACTCGTCCGGTTATCAGCCCCAGCATTTT.

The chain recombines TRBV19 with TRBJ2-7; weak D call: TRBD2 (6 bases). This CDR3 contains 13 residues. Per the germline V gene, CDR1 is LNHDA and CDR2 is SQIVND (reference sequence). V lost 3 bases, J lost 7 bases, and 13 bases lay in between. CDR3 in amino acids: CASSIGSRGEQYF. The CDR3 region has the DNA TGTGCCAGTAGTATTGGGTCTCGGGGGGAGCAGTACTTC.

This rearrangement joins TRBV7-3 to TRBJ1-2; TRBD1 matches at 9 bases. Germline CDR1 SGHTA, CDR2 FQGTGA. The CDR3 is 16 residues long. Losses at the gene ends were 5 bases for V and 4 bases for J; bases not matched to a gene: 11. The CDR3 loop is CASSQSSDRGPYGYTF. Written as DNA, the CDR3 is TGTGCCAGCAGCCAATCATCGGACAGGGGTCCCTATGGCTACACCTTC.

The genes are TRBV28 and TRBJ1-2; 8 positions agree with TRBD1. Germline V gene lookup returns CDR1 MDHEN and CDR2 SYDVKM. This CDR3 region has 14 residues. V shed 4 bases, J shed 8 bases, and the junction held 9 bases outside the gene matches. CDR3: CASSSPGTGWGYTF. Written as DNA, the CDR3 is TGTGCCAGCAGTTCCCCCGGGACAGGTTGGGGCTACACCTTC.

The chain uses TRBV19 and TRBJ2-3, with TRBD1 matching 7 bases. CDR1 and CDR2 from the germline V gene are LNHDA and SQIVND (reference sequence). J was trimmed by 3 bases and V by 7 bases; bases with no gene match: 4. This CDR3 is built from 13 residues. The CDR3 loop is CASNLQGTDTQYF. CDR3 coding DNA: TGTGCCAGTAATCTACAGGGGACAGATACGCAGTATTTT.

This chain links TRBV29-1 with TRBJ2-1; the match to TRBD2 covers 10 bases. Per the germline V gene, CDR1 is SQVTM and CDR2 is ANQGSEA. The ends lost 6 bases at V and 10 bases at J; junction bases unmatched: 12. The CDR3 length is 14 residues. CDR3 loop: CSVQTSGRLREQFF. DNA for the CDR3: TGCAGCGTCCAGACTAGCGGGCGGCTGAGGGAGCAGTTCTTC.

Written as DNA, the CDR3 is TGTGCCAGCAGACCGGACAGGGCGAACACCGGGGAGCTGTTTTTT. Protein product: CASRPDRANTGELFF. This chain joins TRBV28 and TRBJ2-2, with 8 bases matching TRBD1. The CDR3 contains 15 residues. Germline-derived CDR1 and CDR2 are MDHEN and SYDVKM. V was pared by 6 bases and J by 0 bases, with 3 bases of the junction left unmatched.

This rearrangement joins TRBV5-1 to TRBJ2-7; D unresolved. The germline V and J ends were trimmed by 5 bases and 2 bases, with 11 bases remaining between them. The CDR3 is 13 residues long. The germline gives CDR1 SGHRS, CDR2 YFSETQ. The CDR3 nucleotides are TGCGCCAGCAGGGCAGTCCCCCCCTACGAGCAGTACTTC. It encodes CASRAVPPYEQYF.

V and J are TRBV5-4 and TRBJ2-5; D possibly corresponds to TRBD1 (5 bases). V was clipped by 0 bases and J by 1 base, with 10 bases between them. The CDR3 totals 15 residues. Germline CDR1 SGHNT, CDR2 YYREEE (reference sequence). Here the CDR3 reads CASSLVSGPQETQYF. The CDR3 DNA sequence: TGTGCCAGCAGCTTGGTATCAGGGCCCCAAGAGACCCAGTACTTC.